These 21 T cell receptor beta chains originate from one sample sequenced in a study of blood T cell repertoires in COVID-19. The table came from immunoSEQ multiplex PCR; TCRdb's copy has only in-frame clones and leaves some out. Among some 450,000 clones listed, 88% were seen once. Source material: peripheral blood. The receptors derive from a woman in her fifties or sixties with COVID-19, enrolled during active disease.

J is TRBJ2-1 and V is TRBV6-5, with D possibly being TRBD1 (5 bases). CDR3 length equals 14 residues. V dropped 6 bases and J dropped 5 bases, with 14 bases sitting between them. Germline V gene sequence: CDR1 MNHEY, CDR2 SVGAGI. The CDR3 DNA reads TGTGCCAGCAGGTCGGCTGTGGGGCACAATGAGCAGTTCTTC. As protein: CASRSAVGHNEQFF.

The chain links TRBV10-3 to TRBJ2-1, with TRBD1 matching 7 bases. Losses at the gene ends were 6 bases for V and 4 bases for J; bases not matched to a gene: 21. This CDR3 comprises 19 residues. Per germline, CDR1 ENHRY and CDR2 SYGVKD. CDR3 protein: CAISGQAKIDPPEYNEQFF. As DNA, the CDR3 is TGTGCCATCAGCGGACAGGCCAAAATCGACCCCCCTGAATACAATGAGCAGTTCTTC.

The V gene is TRBV6-1, the J gene TRBJ2-2, with unresolved D. Germline V gene data show CDR1 as MNHNS and CDR2 as SASEGT. Trimming took off 0 bases at V and 0 bases at J, with 8 bases between the two ends. This CDR3 is built from 16 residues. The CDR3 loop reads CASSEARGANTGELFF. The CDR3 DNA reads as TGTGCCAGCAGTGAAGCGCGCGGAGCGAACACCGGGGAGCTGTTTTTT.

The chain couples TRBV27 to TRBJ2-1; D remains unclear. Germline V gives CDR1 MNHEY, CDR2 SMNVEV (reference sequence). The CDR3 has 17 amino acids. Trimming took off 5 bases at V and 0 bases at J, with 17 bases between the two ends. In DNA form, the CDR3 reads TGTGCCAGCAGTCTGCGACGAGCAGGCAGCTCCTACAATGAGCAGTTCTTC. It is translated as CASSLRRAGSSYNEQFF.

This clone was observed a few times. J is TRBJ1-5 and V is TRBV30; a possible D gene is TRBD1 (6 bases). CDR1 is GTSNPN and CDR2 is SVGIG in the germline V gene (reference sequence). V was cut by 2 bases and J by 6 bases, with 11 bases left in between. The CDR3 is made up of 13 amino acids. For the CDR3, the DNA is TGTGCCTGGAGTAGAGGGGGTTTTCAGCCCCAGCATTTT. Translation: CAWSRGGFQPQHF.

The chain couples TRBV5-4 to TRBJ1-2; 9 bases are shared with TRBD1. The CDR3 totals 16 residues. Unmatched junction bases numbered 7, after V lost 0 bases and J lost 4 bases. The germline V gene has CDR1 SGHNT and CDR2 YYREEE (reference sequence). DNA of the CDR3: TGTGCCAGCAGCTTGGGCGACAGGGGGGCGAGCTATGGCTACACCTTC. Its protein is CASSLGDRGASYGYTF.

This chain uses TRBV6-5 with TRBJ1-1; D call uncertain. Trimming removed 6 bases at V and 6 bases at J, with 17 bases between. CDR3 size: 14 residues. Germline CDR1 and CDR2: MNHEY and SVGAGI. The CDR3 nucleotides read TGTGCCAGCAGCTTATACACCTCGAGGTCTGAAGCTTTCTTT. Encoded protein: CASSLYTSRSEAFF.

V is TRBV5-1 and J is TRBJ2-5; 12 nucleotides align to TRBD2. The CDR3 consists of 15 residues. Germline assignment: CDR1 SGHRS and CDR2 YFSETQ. V was pared by 0 bases and J by 3 bases, with 0 bases of the junction left unmatched. CDR3 sequence: CASSLGLAGEETQYF. The CDR3 region has the DNA TGCGCCAGCAGCTTGGGACTAGCGGGGGAAGAGACCCAGTACTTC.

The chain uses TRBV11-1 and TRBJ2-3, with 7 bases that match TRBD1. This CDR3 contains 16 residues. The V segment lost 5 bases and the J segment 6 bases; nucleotides outside the gene matches: 14. Germline V gene data show CDR1 as SGHAT and CDR2 as FQDESV (reference sequence). The CDR3 DNA sequence: TGTGCCAGCAGCCCTGAGGGACAGAGACAAGGGGATACGCAGTATTTT. It encodes CASSPEGQRQGDTQYF.

This clone occurred once. CDR3 residues: CASSKLLGLVGVNTEAFF. CDR3 bases: TGTGCCAGTAGTAAGTTGCTGGGGCTGGTGGGTGTAAACACTGAAGCTTTCTTT. The chain has TRBV19 and TRBJ1-1; TRBD1 might be the D (5 bases). Looked up from germline, CDR1 is LNHDA and CDR2 is SQIVND (reference sequence). The CDR3 sequence is 18 residues long. V dropped 4 bases and J dropped 2 bases, with 23 bases sitting between them.

This clone has only one observation. The V call is TRBV7-8, the J call TRBJ1-2; TRBD1 matches 8 bases. The germline CDR1 and CDR2 sequences are SGHVS and FQNEAQ. There are 14 residues in the CDR3. V lost 5 bases and J lost 6; bases outside the gene matches: 8. The CDR3 nucleotides are TGTGCCAGCAGCCCCCTGACAGGGGTCGATGGCTACACCTTC. It translates to CASSPLTGVDGYTF.

The J gene is TRBJ2-5, the V gene TRBV24-1, with 8 bases lining up with TRBD1. The length of the CDR3 is 15 residues. The ends lost 3 bases at V and 2 bases at J; junction bases unmatched: 4. CDR1 and CDR2 from the germline V gene are KGHDR and SFDVKD. The CDR3 here is CATSDPRQGQETQYF. The CDR3 nucleotides read TGTGCCACCAGTGATCCCCGACAGGGGCAAGAGACCCAGTACTTC.

This clone was observed a few times. The V gene is TRBV6-4, the J gene TRBJ1-1; 9 bases align to TRBD1. V dropped 6 bases and J dropped 2; count of bases not matched to a gene: 4. The CDR3 is 14 amino acids. Germline V gene lookup returns CDR1 MRHNA and CDR2 SNTAGT. CDR3 residues: CASRAQGANTEAFF. The CDR3 region has the DNA TGTGCCAGCAGGGCACAGGGGGCTAACACTGAAGCTTTCTTT.

J is TRBJ1-1 and V is TRBV12-3 or TRBV12-4; D might be TRBD1 (5 bases). Deletions cut 5 bases from V and 1 base from J, with 8 bases between. This CDR3 comprises 13 residues. CDR3 in amino acids: CASSTGSNTEAFF. Here the CDR3 DNA reads TGTGCCAGCAGTACAGGTTCGAACACTGAAGCTTTCTTT.

A few counts support this clone. The CDR3 DNA reads as TGTGCCAGCAGTGAAACACCCGGGACAAGCTACACCGGGGAGCTGTTTTTT. Amino acids: CASSETPGTSYTGELFF. The chain has TRBV6-1 and TRBJ2-2; tentative D call: TRBD1 (6 bases). This CDR3 region has 17 residues. The germline V gene encodes CDR1 MNHNS and CDR2 SASEGT. The V gene lost 2 bases and the J gene lost 3 bases, with 16 bases spanning the gap.

This chain links TRBV4-2 with TRBJ2-1; perhaps TRBD1 as D (6 bases). Germline V gene sequence: CDR1 LGHNA, CDR2 YNFKEQ. The CDR3 has 16 residues. V shed 0 bases and J shed 4 bases, with 13 bases lying between them. DNA of the CDR3: TGTGCCAGCAGCCAAGATTACAGGGCGAGATACAATGAGCAGTTCTTC. This codes for CASSQDYRARYNEQFF.

This clone appeared a single time. Other nucleotide sequences in the sample specify the same CDR3. This chain connects TRBV19 to TRBJ1-1; D uncertain. Trimming shortened V by 3 bases and J by 5 bases, and 10 bases separated the two germline ends. Germline CDR1 LNHDA, CDR2 SQIVND (reference sequence). The length of the CDR3 is 13 residues. For the CDR3, the DNA is TGTGCCAGTAGTATCGACCTGGAGACTGAAGCTTTCTTT. Amino acids: CASSIDLETEAFF.

V gene TRBV2 combines with J gene TRBJ1-1, with TRBD1 matching 8 bases. The junction had 10 bases not matched to a gene; V was cut back by 8 bases and J by 8 bases. Germline V lookup: CDR1 SNHLY, CDR2 FYNNEI. The CDR3 has 13 amino acids. CDR3 amino acids: CASGSGQEREAFF. For the CDR3, the DNA is TGTGCCAGCGGGTCGGGACAGGAGAGAGAAGCTTTCTTT.

The V call is TRBV7-3, the J call TRBJ2-3; 7 bases fit TRBD2. V was clipped by 5 bases and J by 2 bases; unmatched bases: 16. The CDR3 spans 18 residues. Looked up from germline, CDR1 is SGHTA and CDR2 is FQGTGA. The CDR3 sequence is CASSPQLTSSSHTDTQYF. The DNA of the CDR3 is TGTGCCAGCAGCCCTCAGTTGACTAGCTCAAGTCACACAGATACGCAGTATTTT.

This clone was observed once. The CDR3 reads CASSFSPGEAGELFF. CDR3 DNA: TGTGCCAGCAGCTTCTCCCCCGGGGAGGCCGGGGAGCTGTTTTTT. The chain couples TRBV7-3 to TRBJ2-2, with D tentatively TRBD2 (6 bases). V was clipped by 3 bases and J by 6 bases, with 14 bases between them. The CDR3 spans 15 residues. The V gene's germline CDR1 is SGHTA and CDR2 FQGTGA.

DNA of the CDR3: TGTGCCAGCGTTATAGCGGGCCCACAGTATTTT. Translation: CASVIAGPQYF. The chain links TRBV2 to TRBJ2-3; 7 positions match TRBD2. The CDR3 consists of 11 residues. Germline assignment: CDR1 SNHLY and CDR2 FYNNEI. Losses at the gene ends were 8 bases for V and 12 bases for J; bases not matched to a gene: 8.